The present entry profiles one T cell receptor (beta chain) with its context. Patients had blood sampled at baseline and again on cycle 4 day 1 and cycle 7 day 1. Libraries were prepared by immunoSEQ multiplex PCR; TCRdb keeps only in-frame clonotypes and omits some of them. The table includes fewer than 80,000 clones, roughly four fifths detected once. Germline V CDR1 and CDR2: WSHSY, SAAADI. There are 16 residues in the CDR3. The V gene lost 6 bases and the J gene lost 4 bases, with 21 bases spanning the gap. This specimen comes from a study of OX40 agonist ivuxolimab in advanced cancers. V is TRBV10-2 and J is TRBJ2-5; D is perhaps TRBD1 (5 bases). Sequences were derived from CD4+ or CD8+ T cells sorted from blood, sampled in a trial of the OX40 agonist ivuxolimab. The TCR comes from an adult with an advanced solid tumor such as melanoma, head and neck, liver or kidney cancer. DNA for the CDR3: TGCGCCAGCAGGGACCCGAGTATAGGGGAAGGAGAGACCCAGTACTTC. Residues: CASRDPSIGEGETQYF.